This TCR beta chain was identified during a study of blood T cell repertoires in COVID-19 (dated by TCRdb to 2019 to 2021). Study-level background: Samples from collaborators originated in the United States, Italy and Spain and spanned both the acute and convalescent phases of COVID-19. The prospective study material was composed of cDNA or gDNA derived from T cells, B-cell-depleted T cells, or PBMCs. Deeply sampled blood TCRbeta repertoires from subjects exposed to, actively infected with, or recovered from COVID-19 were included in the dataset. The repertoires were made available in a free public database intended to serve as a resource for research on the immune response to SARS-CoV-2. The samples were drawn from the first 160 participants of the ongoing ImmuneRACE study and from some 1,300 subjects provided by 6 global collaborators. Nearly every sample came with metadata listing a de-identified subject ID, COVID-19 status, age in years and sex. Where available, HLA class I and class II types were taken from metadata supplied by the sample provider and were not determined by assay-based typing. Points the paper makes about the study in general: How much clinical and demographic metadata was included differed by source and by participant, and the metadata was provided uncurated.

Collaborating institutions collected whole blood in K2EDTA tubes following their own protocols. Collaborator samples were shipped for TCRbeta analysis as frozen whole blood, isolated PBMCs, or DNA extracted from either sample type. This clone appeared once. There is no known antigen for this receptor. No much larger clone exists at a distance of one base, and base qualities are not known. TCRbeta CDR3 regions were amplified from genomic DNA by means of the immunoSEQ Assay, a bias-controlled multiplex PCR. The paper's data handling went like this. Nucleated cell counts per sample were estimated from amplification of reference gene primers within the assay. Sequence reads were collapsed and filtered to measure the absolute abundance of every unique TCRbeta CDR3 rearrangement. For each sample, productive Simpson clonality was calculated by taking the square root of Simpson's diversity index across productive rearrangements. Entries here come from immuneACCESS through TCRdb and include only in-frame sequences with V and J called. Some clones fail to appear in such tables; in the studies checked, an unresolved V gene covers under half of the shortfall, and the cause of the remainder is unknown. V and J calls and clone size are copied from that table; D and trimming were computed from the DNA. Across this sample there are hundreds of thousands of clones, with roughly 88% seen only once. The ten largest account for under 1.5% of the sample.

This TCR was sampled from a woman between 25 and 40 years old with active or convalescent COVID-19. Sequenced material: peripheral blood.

The sequence in DNA is TGTGCCAGCAGCTACGCTAGCGGTTACACAGATACGCAGTATTTT. The translation is CASSYASGYTDTQYF. The V and J genes are TRBV5-5 and TRBJ2-3, with 7 bases aligning to TRBD2. Counted from cysteine to phenylalanine, this CDR3 has 15 amino acids. The CDR3 DNA has 45 bases and is translated from base 1. Compared with germline, V lacks 3 bases and J lacks 2 bases; bases without a gene match: 6. Looking up the germline V gene (reference sequence) yields CDR1 SGHKS and CDR2 YYEKEE.